These T cell receptor beta chains were read from a single sample in a study of tumor-infiltrating lymphocytes in localized non-small cell lung cancer. Libraries were prepared by immunoSEQ multiplex PCR; TCRdb keeps only in-frame clonotypes and omits some of them. The data show several thousand clones, with approximately 82% seen just once and 6.5% to 7.5% held by the top ten. The sample was uninvolved lung tissue not adjacent to the tumor. Receptors were obtained from a human donor with non-small cell lung cancer. The CDR3 runs from the conserved cysteine through the conserved F or W. D genes are given only for firm matches. Size values are once, few and many counts, or a class for expanded clones, and some rows have none.

j_call	clone_size	v_call	d_call	cdr3_nt	cdr3_aa
TRBJ2-7	.	TRBV4-2	TRBD2	TGTGCCAGCAGCCCCGGACTAGCGACCTCCTACGAGCAGTACTTC	CASSPGLATSYEQYF
TRBJ2-1	.	TRBV27	TRBD1	TGTGCCAGCGGGGGAGCCGGAGAGACAGGGGTCAATGAGCAGTTCTTC	CASGGAGETGVNEQFF
TRBJ2-5	.	TRBV29-1	.	TGCAGCGTTGAAAGGCTGGCAGGATACCAAGAGACCCAGTACTTC	CSVERLAGYQETQYF
TRBJ2-7	.	TRBV6-5	.	TGTGCCAGCAACTCGGTGGACATTCCCTACGAGCAGTACTTC	CASNSVDIPYEQYF
TRBJ2-7	.	TRBV6-1	.	TGTGCCAGCAGTGAAATTTCTACAGGGTCCTACGAGCAGTACTTC	CASSEISTGSYEQYF
TRBJ1-6	.	TRBV27	TRBD1	TGTGCCAGCAGTCGGGACAGGGAAGGCTCACCCCTCCACTTT	CASSRDREGSPLHF
TRBJ1-2	few	TRBV9	.	TGTGCCAGCAGTCCTAATAACTATGGCTACACCTTC	CASSPNNYGYTF
TRBJ2-1	.	TRBV4-3	.	TGCGCCAGCAGCCAAGATCCTGCCTGGACCAATGAGCAGTTCTTC	CASSQDPAWTNEQFF
TRBJ1-1	.	TRBV18	TRBD1	TGTGCCAGCTCACCACGGGACAGGGACACTGAAGCTTTCTTT	CASSPRDRDTEAFF
TRBJ2-2	few	TRBV4-3	TRBD2	TGCGCCAGCAGCCACGCCACTAGCGGGATGTACACCGGGGAGCTGTTTTTT	CASSHATSGMYTGELFF
TRBJ1-5	.	TRBV6-5	.	TGTGCCAGCAGTTACGTAGGGGGGCAAGGTCAGCCCCAGCATTTT	CASSYVGGQGQPQHF
TRBJ1-2	.	TRBV10-1	.	TGCGCCAGCAGATCTGGGGATCGCTATGGCTACACCTTC	CASRSGDRYGYTF
TRBJ2-1	.	TRBV28	TRBD1	TGTGCCAGCAGTCCCTCGGGACAGGGGCGGAATGAGCAGTTCTTC	CASSPSGQGRNEQFF
TRBJ2-5	.	TRBV28	TRBD2	TGTGCCAGCAGTTGGGGACTAGCGGGAGAGTCTCAAGAGACCCAGTACTTC	CASSWGLAGESQETQYF
TRBJ1-2	.	TRBV29-1	TRBD1	TGCAGCGTCGCCGGGACAGTGGTTCAAGGTGGCTACACCTTC	CSVAGTVVQGGYTF
TRBJ1-2	.	TRBV2	.	TGTGCCAGCAGCGTGGACAGCCCAGCTAACTATGGCTACACCTTC	CASSVDSPANYGYTF
TRBJ2-1	.	TRBV7-9	.	TGTGCCAGCAGCTTAGGGGCAACCATCGGGGATGAGCAGTTCTTC	CASSLGATIGDEQFF
TRBJ2-2	.	TRBV4-2	.	TGTGCCAGCAATCATCAGGCCACCGGGGAGCTGTTTTTT	CASNHQATGELFF
TRBJ1-2	few	TRBV14	.	TGTGCCAGCAGCCAGTCCGGGACGCATGGCTACACCTTC	CASSQSGTHGYTF
TRBJ2-2	.	TRBV7-6	.	TGTGCCAGCAGCTTATATCCGGGGCTGGCCGGGGAGCTGTTTTTT	CASSLYPGLAGELFF
TRBJ2-6	.	TRBV10-3	TRBD1	TGTGCCATCAGTGATCCAAGGGACAGGGCCCCCCCAAGCTCTGGGGCCAACGTCCTGACTTTC	CAISDPRDRAPPSSGANVLTF
TRBJ2-3	.	TRBV11-2	.	TGTGCCAGCAGCTTAGCCCAGGGGGGAGGCACAGATACGCAGTATTTT	CASSLAQGGGTDTQYF
TRBJ2-3	.	TRBV29-1	.	TGCAGCGTTTCGACGGGGGATACGCAGTATTTT	CSVSTGDTQYF
TRBJ2-7	.	TRBV6-6	TRBD1	TGTGCCAGCAGCCAAGACAGGGTAGCCTACGAGCAGTACTTC	CASSQDRVAYEQYF
TRBJ1-4	once	TRBV28	.	TGTGCCAGCAGTTCCCTGACTTGGGGGGAGAATGAAAAACTGTTTTTT	CASSSLTWGENEKLFF
TRBJ1-4	.	TRBV5-6	.	TGTGCCAGCAGCTTGGGTCGGGGTTTAGGAGAAAAACTGTTTTTT	CASSLGRGLGEKLFF
TRBJ2-5	.	TRBV7-9	.	TGTGCCAGCAGCTTATGGAGATGGGGCCGTCAAGAGACCCAGTACTTC	CASSLWRWGRQETQYF
TRBJ1-1	few	TRBV6-5	.	TGTGCCAGCAAGGGGAACACTGAAGCTTTCTTT	CASKGNTEAFF
TRBJ2-7	.	TRBV6-1	TRBD2	TGTGCCAGCAGTGGGACACTAGCGGGAGTTACCTACGAGCAGTACTTC	CASSGTLAGVTYEQYF
TRBJ2-3	.	TRBV7-3	.	TGTGCCAGCAGCTTATTTAGCCGAACAGATACGCAGTATTTT	CASSLFSRTDTQYF
TRBJ2-7	.	TRBV10-3	.	TGTGCCATCAGTGATCTGCAGGGCAGCCACTTC	CAISDLQGSHF
TRBJ2-6	.	TRBV5-6	.	TGTGCCAGCAGTTCTCGGGACACCTACTCTGGGGCCAACGTCCTGACTTTC	CASSSRDTYSGANVLTF
TRBJ2-3	.	TRBV5-6	.	TGTGCCAGCAGCCCCTTTGCTCAGGGTGGGGGTACAGATACGCAGTATTTT	CASSPFAQGGGTDTQYF
TRBJ2-7	.	TRBV29-1	TRBD1	TGCAGCGCCGGGACAGGGGGGGACGAGCAGTACTTC	CSAGTGGDEQYF
TRBJ2-3	.	TRBV4-3	.	TGCGCCAGCAGCCAAGATGGGGCGCGAACAGATACGCAGTATTTT	CASSQDGARTDTQYF
TRBJ2-1	.	TRBV5-1	.	TGCGCCAGCAGCTCCCCTTTTCCCTTGACTCTCTCAAGGAATGAGCAGTTCTTC	CASSSPFPLTLSRNEQFF
TRBJ2-7	.	TRBV4-3	TRBD1	TGCGCCAGCAGCCGCTCGATGGGGGACAGCTCCTACGAGCAGTACTTC	CASSRSMGDSSYEQYF
TRBJ2-3	.	TRBV7-6	.	TGTGCCAGCAGTTCAGGTAGCACAGATACGCAGTATTTT	CASSSGSTDTQYF
TRBJ1-2	.	TRBV2	.	TGTGCCAGCAGTGAGAGTGGCTACACCTTC	CASSESGYTF
TRBJ2-7	once	TRBV25-1	.	TGTGCCAGCAGTGAAGGTCCAGTTAGCTCCTACGAGCAGTACTTC	CASSEGPVSSYEQYF
TRBJ2-1	.	TRBV2	.	TGTGCCAGCCAACCTCGGGGGCAGGTGATCAATGAGCAGTTCTTC	CASQPRGQVINEQFF
TRBJ1-2	.	TRBV6-4	.	TGTGCCAGCAGTGACTCGTTCGATGGCAGACCCTATGGCTACACCTTC	CASSDSFDGRPYGYTF
TRBJ1-3	.	TRBV7-2	.	TGTGCCAGCAGCCCGTCTCTCCGGGCGGGGGGAAACACCATATATTTT	CASSPSLRAGGNTIYF
TRBJ2-3	.	TRBV30	TRBD2	TGTGCCTGGAGGACTAGCGGTACCACAGATACGCAGTATTTT	CAWRTSGTTDTQYF